This TCR beta chain was documented in a study of T cell responses to AZD1222 COVID-19 vaccine. General study results and limits: Females outnumbered males among donors, who were mostly white British; clonal diversity was possibly underestimated. Repertoire sampling was restricted to post-peak T cell response timepoints. Baseline seropositives among AZD1222 recipients totaled only 5 or 6.

TCRdb's table, derived via immunoSEQ multiplex PCR, lists solely in-frame clones and lacks some. This table has about 120,000 clones, just under 90% appearing once. As for this clone: Its specificity is unknown.

Germline V gene sequence: CDR1 SGHAT, CDR2 FQNNGV. This CDR3 spans 11 amino acids. Trimming removed 5 bases at V and 1 base at J, with 3 bases between. The TCR originated in an adult in good health. This chain joins TRBV11-2 and TRBJ2-7, with D unresolved. The specimen was peripheral blood, collected on day 0 of AZD1222 vaccination. CDR3 loop: CASSISYEQYF. For the CDR3, the DNA is TGTGCCAGCAGCATATCCTACGAGCAGTACTTC.